This is a list of T cell receptor beta chains from one sample in a study of cytomegalovirus exposure and HLA in healthy donors. The method was immunoSEQ multiplex PCR; TCRdb's version includes in-frame clones alone and lacks a portion of them. The profile covers approximately 180,000 clones, with around 80% appearing a single time and less than 1.5% taken by the ten largest. The sample comprised PBMCs. The receptors were gathered from a woman younger than 45 in good health and CMV-seropositive. Each CDR3 is given with its conserved first and last residue. The D gene is left open where the match is weak. Clone size is not always given. Where it is, it says once, few, many or a class for expanded clones.

16 - TRBJ2-7 TRBD1 TRBV5-1 TGCGCCAGCAGTTTGGAGGGGACAGGGACCCTCTACGAGCAGTACTTC CASSLEGTGTLYEQYF
14 - TRBJ2-7 TRBD1 TRBV13 TGTGCCAGCAGCTCGGGACAGGGGGGGGGCGAGCAGTACTTC CASSSGQGGGEQYF
15 - TRBJ2-7 - TRBV5-5 TGTGCCAGCAGCTTGGTGGGCGGGTTTTCCTACGAGCAGTACTTC CASSLVGGFSYEQYF
18 - TRBJ1-4 TRBD1 TRBV28 TGTGCCAGCAGTATAATCGGACAGGGGGGGTTGGGTAATGAAAAACTGTTTTTT CASSIIGQGGLGNEKLFF
12 - TRBJ1-2 TRBD1 TRBV29-1 TGCAGCACAGACAGGGGGCTAAACGGCTACACCTTC CSTDRGLNGYTF
15 - TRBJ1-2 - TRBV30 TGTGCCTGGAGTGTAACAGGGATCGCTAACTATGGCTACACCTTC CAWSVTGIANYGYTF
17 - TRBJ2-2 - TRBV4-2 TGTGCCAGCAGCCAAGATAAATCTAGCCCCTTCACCGGGGAGCTGTTTTTT CASSQDKSSPFTGELFF
16 - TRBJ2-7 TRBD1 TRBV7-9 TGTGCCAGCAGCTTATTATTAGGGACAGGAGCCTACGAGCAGTACTTC CASSLLLGTGAYEQYF
13 few TRBJ1-1 TRBD1 TRBV6-1 TGTGCCAGCCGGACAGGGGAGAACACTGAAGCTTTCTTT CASRTGENTEAFF
15 - TRBJ2-7 - TRBV28 TGTGCCAGCTCCTCCCCCGGGCTAGCAAGAAGCGAGCAGTACTTC CASSSPGLARSEQYF
15 - TRBJ2-2 TRBD1 TRBV9 TGTGCCAGCAGCGTACGAGGGGGCAACACCGGGGAGCTGTTTTTT CASSVRGGNTGELFF
11 few TRBJ2-2 - TRBV2 TGTGCCAGCAGTGGGCCCGGGGAGCTGTTTTTT CASSGPGELFF
15 - TRBJ2-1 TRBD2 TRBV5-1 TGCGCCAGCAGCTCGACTAGCGGATCCTACAATGAGCAGTTCTTC CASSSTSGSYNEQFF
15 - TRBJ2-7 TRBD1 TRBV7-2 TGTGCCAGCAGCTTGCGGACAGGGCACCCCTACGAGCAGTACTTC CASSLRTGHPYEQYF
16 - TRBJ2-2 TRBD1 TRBV5-1 TGCGCCAGCAGCTCGAACAGGGGGCTGGACACCGGGGAGCTGTTTTTT CASSSNRGLDTGELFF
16 - TRBJ2-5 TRBD1 TRBV10-2 TGCGCCAGCAGTGAGTCTGGGGCAGGGGGAGTTAAGACCCAGTACTTC CASSESGAGGVKTQYF
15 - TRBJ1-2 - TRBV28 TGTGCCAGCAGTTCGAACCCTGACTTAGTCTATGGCTACACCTTC CASSSNPDLVYGYTF
13 - TRBJ2-3 - TRBV15 TGTGCCACCAGCTTCCGGAGCGCAGATACGCAGTATTTT CATSFRSADTQYF
15 - TRBJ2-3 TRBD1 TRBV28 TGTGCCAGCAGTTCATATCGACAGGGTGCAGATACGCAGTATTTT CASSSYRQGADTQYF
19 - TRBJ2-1 TRBD2 TRBV4-3 TGCGCCAGCAGCCAAGATTGGGGACTACTAGCGTCTACCTACAATGAGCAGTTCTTC CASSQDWGLLASTYNEQFF
14 many TRBJ2-5 - TRBV6-1 TGTGCCAGCAGAGATGCTAGCGTCAAAGAGACCCAGTACTTC CASRDASVKETQYF
14 - TRBJ1-2 - TRBV19 TGTGCCACCTCGGGGTCGGGATCCGCCTATGGCTACACCTTC CATSGSGSAYGYTF
15 - TRBJ2-6 - TRBV28 TGTGCCAGCAGCTCCAGTCCATCTGGGGCCAACGTCCTGACTTTC CASSSSPSGANVLTF
16 once TRBJ1-1 TRBD1 TRBV6-6 TGTGCCAGCAGTTCACCGGGACAGGGAAGAGGGACTGAAGCTTTCTTT CASSSPGQGRGTEAFF
15 - TRBJ2-1 TRBD1 TRBV5-4 TGTGCCAGCAGCTGGGGGACAGGGGCTTGGGATGAGCAGTTCTTC CASSWGTGAWDEQFF
12 - TRBJ1-3 - TRBV5-1 TGCGCCAGCAGCGAGGAAGTTGGCACCATATATTTT CASSEEVGTIYF
14 once TRBJ2-5 - TRBV18 TGTGCCAGCTCACCACCGGGACTTCAAGAGACCCAGTACTTC CASSPPGLQETQYF